This TCR beta chain is drawn from a study of T cells in Graves' hyperthyroidism and ophthalmopathy. Study summary: Peripheral blood was collected at initial diagnosis, before any treatment. Study-level results: Ophthalmopathy was identified by the model a median about seven months ahead of onset.

Using RNA transcripts as the source, TCR beta CDR3 regions were amplified. The study used the HTBI primer set for a first-round RT-PCR of the TCR CDR3. MiXCR was run by TCRdb on the multiplex PCR reads, yielding one entry per CDR3 protein. Among roughly 740,000 distinct CDR3 sequences, roughly 15% were seen once, and the ten largest hold under 10%. A few counts support this clonotype. What it recognizes is unknown. Germline V CDR1 and CDR2: MNHNS, SASEGT. The germline V and J ends were trimmed by 4 bases and 6 bases, with 22 bases remaining between them. CDR3 length: 16 amino acids. V gene TRBV6-1 combines with J gene TRBJ2-7; no definite D call. Sequencing used blood. This TCR was sampled from a man younger than 35 with Graves' hyperthyroidism. The CDR3 here is CASSGRIPTSRVEQYF. The CDR3 DNA reads as TGTGCCAGCAGTGGGAGAATACCCACTTCAAGGGTCGAGCAGTACTTC.